A selection of T cell receptor beta chains follows, all from one sample in a study of T cell responses to AZD1222 COVID-19 vaccine. Some clones are missing from TCRdb's copy, which holds only in-frame ones; the method was immunoSEQ multiplex PCR. The sample gives about 110,000 clones, over 85% of which show up once; approximately 3% is in the top ten. This material consisted of peripheral blood, taken on day 0 of MenACWY control vaccination. These receptors originate from an adult in good health. Each CDR3 is given with its conserved first and last residue. The D gene is left open where the match is weak. Size values are once, few and many counts, or a class for expanded clones, and some rows have none.

V	D	size	J	DNA	CDR3
TRBV6-2/TRBV6-3	.	.	TRBJ2-7	TGTGCCAGCAGTTACGTGGCAGGGGACTACGAGCAGTACTTC	CASSYVAGDYEQYF
TRBV5-1	TRBD1	.	TRBJ2-7	TGCGCCAGCAGCCAGCGAGGACAGGGGGCCAGGTACGAGCAGTACTTC	CASSQRGQGARYEQYF
TRBV3-1/TRBV3-2	TRBD1	few	TRBJ1-2	TGTGCCAGCAGCCAAGGCGGGACAGGCTTTTTTTATGGCTACACCTTC	CASSQGGTGFFYGYTF
TRBV7-3	.	.	TRBJ2-2	TGTGCCAGCAGAGAAACGGCTGACGGGGAGCTGTTTTTT	CASRETADGELFF
TRBV28	.	.	TRBJ1-2	TGTGCCAGCAGTTTAGGGGGGAGCTATGGCTACACCTTC	CASSLGGSYGYTF
TRBV19	.	.	TRBJ2-5	TGTGCCAGTCGTCGTTTCGGGGGTAGAGAGGAGACCCAGTACTTC	CASRRFGGREETQYF
TRBV27	TRBD1	once	TRBJ1-1	TGTGCCAGCAAAATCGGACAGGGCCGAATGAACACTGAAGCTTTCTTT	CASKIGQGRMNTEAFF
TRBV7-2	.	.	TRBJ1-1	TGTGCCAGCAGCCCCAACCCACCCGGTCTCTCCACAAGGAACACTGAAGCTTTCTTT	CASSPNPPGLSTRNTEAFF
TRBV5-4	.	.	TRBJ1-2	TGTGCCAGCAGCTCAGGTGTGTCCCGGGAACTATATGGCTACACCTTC	CASSSGVSRELYGYTF
TRBV5-1	.	few	TRBJ1-1	TGCGCCAGCAGCTTAAGGGTGAACACTGAAGCTTTCTTT	CASSLRVNTEAFF
TRBV5-1	.	.	TRBJ1-3	TGCGCCAGCAGCGACGACACGAGCTCTGGAAACACCATATATTTT	CASSDDTSSGNTIYF
TRBV24-1	.	.	TRBJ1-3	TGTGCCACCAGTGACTCGACAGGAGGGGGAAACACCATATATTTT	CATSDSTGGGNTIYF
TRBV3-1/TRBV3-2	TRBD1	.	TRBJ2-5	TGTGCCAGCAGCCCTACGTTGGGACAGGGGCGCGAGACCCAGTACTTC	CASSPTLGQGRETQYF
TRBV28	.	.	TRBJ1-6	TGTGCCAGGAGTACAGCCTCCTCGGTAATGAGATCACCCCTCCACTTT	CARSTASSVMRSPLHF
TRBV5-6	.	.	TRBJ2-2	TGTGCCAGCAGCTTGGCGGGCTCTAGATGGGACACCGGGGAGCTGTTTTTT	CASSLAGSRWDTGELFF
TRBV27	TRBD1	.	TRBJ2-4	TGTGCCAGCAGTTTCTTACAGGGGGCCAAAAACATTCAGTACTTC	CASSFLQGAKNIQYF
TRBV6-1	.	.	TRBJ1-2	TGTGCCAGCAGTGACGGCCAACTACACTATGGCTACACCTTC	CASSDGQLHYGYTF
TRBV14	.	.	TRBJ2-7	TGTGCCAGCAGCCAAGTCAACAGTTTCCCCTACGAGCAGTACTTC	CASSQVNSFPYEQYF
TRBV11-2	.	.	TRBJ2-5	TGTGCCAGCAGCTTGGCCCCCGGCCAAGAGACCCAGTACTTC	CASSLAPGQETQYF
TRBV14	.	.	TRBJ1-3	TGTGCCAGCAGCCAAGATACGTCCGAAATACTATCTGGAAACACCATATATTTT	CASSQDTSEILSGNTIYF
TRBV7-3	.	.	TRBJ2-2	TGTGCCAGCAGCCGTAGGGGTCCGACGAACACCGGGGAGCTGTTTTTT	CASSRRGPTNTGELFF
TRBV2	TRBD1	few	TRBJ1-2	TGTGCCAGCAGCTTGGGACAGGGCTTGGGGGCTTCTGGCTACACCTTC	CASSLGQGLGASGYTF
TRBV5-1	TRBD2	.	TRBJ2-3	TGCGCCAGCAGCTTGGTAGCGGGGGGCGGAGATACGCAGTATTTT	CASSLVAGGGDTQYF
TRBV5-1	TRBD2	.	TRBJ2-3	TGCGCCAGCAGCGTGAGACTAGCGGGGAGCACAGATACGCAGTATTTT	CASSVRLAGSTDTQYF
TRBV27	TRBD1	.	TRBJ2-7	TGTGCCAGCAGTTTGTCGGGACAGAGCTACGAGCAGTACTTC	CASSLSGQSYEQYF
TRBV6-6	.	.	TRBJ2-5	TGTGCCAGCAGTTACAGGCGTGGGGATCTGGAGACCCAGTACTTC	CASSYRRGDLETQYF
TRBV11-3	TRBD1	.	TRBJ1-1	TGTGCCAGCAGCTTAGCTTGGACAGGGACGAACACTGAAGCTTTCTTT	CASSLAWTGTNTEAFF
TRBV15	.	.	TRBJ1-5	TGTGCCACCGCCGGGGCCCTAGTGAGTCAGCCCCAGCATTTT	CATAGALVSQPQHF
TRBV4-2	.	.	TRBJ1-2	TGTGCCAGCAGCCAAGATTCAGGATCGGGCGTCAATGGCTACACCTTC	CASSQDSGSGVNGYTF
TRBV10-2	TRBD1	.	TRBJ1-2	TGCGCCAGCAGTAGCGGGACAGGGAGTATCTATGGCTACACCTTC	CASSSGTGSIYGYTF
TRBV28	.	.	TRBJ1-1	TGTGCCAGCAGTGGACCTCGGAACACTGAAGCTTTCTTT	CASSGPRNTEAFF
TRBV7-2	.	.	TRBJ2-7	TGTGCCAGCAGCTTAGTATCAACCTCCTACGAGCAGTACTTC	CASSLVSTSYEQYF
TRBV18	.	.	TRBJ2-3	TGTGCCAGCTCACCCCCGGGACTGCGGGGCCCAGATACGCAGTATTTT	CASSPPGLRGPDTQYF
TRBV9	TRBD2	.	TRBJ2-7	TGTGCCAGCAGCGGTAGCGGGGGTATCTCCTACGAGCAGTACTTC	CASSGSGGISYEQYF
TRBV11-2	.	.	TRBJ2-2	TGTGCCAGCAGCTCCCGGAGAGACGGGGAGCTGTTTTTT	CASSSRRDGELFF
TRBV7-9	.	.	TRBJ2-3	TGTGCCAGCAGCTTAACTAGTAGGAGCACAGATACGCAGTATTTT	CASSLTSRSTDTQYF
TRBV7-2	.	few	TRBJ1-1	TGTGCCAGCAGCTTTAGCGATCCGGGCACTGAAGCTTTCTTT	CASSFSDPGTEAFF
TRBV6-5	.	.	TRBJ2-3	TGTGCCAGCACGGTGGGGGCGCATACGCAGTATTTT	CASTVGAHTQYF
TRBV30	TRBD2	.	TRBJ2-7	TGTGCCTTGCAAGCGGGGGGCTATGGGCGAGGTTCCTACGAGCAGTACTTC	CALQAGGYGRGSYEQYF
TRBV10-3	TRBD2	few	TRBJ2-5	TGTGCCATCAGTGAGTCTCCGGCGGGGGAAGAGACCCAGTACTTC	CAISESPAGEETQYF
TRBV30	.	once	TRBJ2-1	TGTGCCTGGAGTGTATCATACAAGTTGCGGGTCTCCTACAATGAGCAGTTCTTC	CAWSVSYKLRVSYNEQFF